Listed here is a single T cell receptor beta chain. The antigen is not known. The data were taken from a study of blood T cells in healthy people across ages. Study-wide background: Template switching recovered approximately one barcoded beta molecule for every two T cells.

Study observations and caveats: TCR beta diversity tracked closely with naive T cell percentage.

Then a second PCR, running about 6 to 12 cycles, was carried out with a sample-barcoded 5' primer and a J-beta primer mix. In TCRdb, the 5' RACE reads were re-called with MiXCR into one record per CDR3 protein. The sample has 350,000 to 450,000 distinct CDR3 sequences; approximately 51% are singletons. Trimming removed 2 bases at V and 6 bases at J, with 10 bases between. The germline V gene has CDR1 MNHEY and CDR2 SMNVEV (reference sequence). This CDR3 has 13 amino acids. This TCR came from a man in his sixties in good health. The specimen sequenced was blood. The V call is TRBV27, the J call TRBJ1-1, with D perhaps TRBD1 (5 bases). CDR3 in DNA: TGTGCCAGCAGTTTAGGCAGGGTCGCTGAAGCTTTCTTT. Its translation: CASSLGRVAEAFF.